Shown below are 28 T cell receptor beta chains from a single sample sequenced in a study of T cell responses to AZD1222 COVID-19 vaccine. The protocol was immunoSEQ multiplex PCR, while the TCRdb copy is restricted to in-frame clones and leaves out a portion. The sample holds over 120,000 clones, 80% to 90% seen once. The sample here was peripheral blood, taken on day 0 of AZD1222 vaccination. Every receptor here comes from an adult in good health.

The chain uses TRBV19 and TRBJ2-7; possible D gene TRBD1, 6 bases. The CDR3 is made up of 17 amino acids. The germline V gene has CDR1 LNHDA and CDR2 SQIVND (reference sequence). Trimming cost V 3 bases and J 0 bases, with 18 bases left between them. For the CDR3, the DNA is TGTGCCAGTAGTATTGCCGTAGGCAGGGGAAGCTCCTACGAGCAGTACTTC. Residues: CASSIAVGRGSSYEQYF.

This clone turned up a few times. The chain joins TRBV27 to TRBJ2-7, with a weak D call TRBD1 (5 bases). Germline V CDR1 and CDR2: MNHEY, SMNVEV (reference sequence). The CDR3 is made up of 14 amino acids. The V end lost 3 bases, the J end lost 4 bases, and 13 bases lay between the germline ends. The CDR3: CASSFQGNRYEQYF. CDR3 sequence (DNA): TGTGCCAGCAGTTTCCAAGGGAACAGGTACGAGCAGTACTTC.

A single count supports this clone. The genes are TRBV11-3 and TRBJ2-7, with TRBD2 as a possible D gene (7 bases). Trimming removed 5 bases from V and 2 bases from J, with 13 bases in between. This CDR3 is 14 amino acids long. Germline assignment: CDR1 SGHNT and CDR2 YENEEA. Written as DNA, the CDR3 is TGTGCCAGCAGCCGAAGCGGGGACACCTACGAGCAGTACTTC. Its translation: CASSRSGDTYEQYF. The complete variable domain, with remaining parts taken from reference TRBV11-3 and TRBJ2-7, reads EAGVVQSPRYKIIEKKQPVAFWCNPISGHNTLYWYLQNLGQGPELLIRYENEEAVDDSQLPKDRFSAERLKGVDSTLKIQPAELGDSAVYLCASSRSGDTYEQYFGPGTRLTVT.

This clone was recorded once. The J gene is TRBJ2-3, the V gene TRBV18, with 11 bases that match TRBD2. This CDR3 has 16 amino acids. V gave up 3 bases and J gave up 5 bases; unmatched junction bases: 7. Germline V CDR1 and CDR2: KGHSH, LQKENI. CDR3 nucleotide sequence: TGTGCCAGCTCACCTATAGCGGGAGGGCCGGGAGATACGCAGTATTTT. Its protein product is CASSPIAGGPGDTQYF.

V gene TRBV6-2 or TRBV6-3 combines with J gene TRBJ2-3, with D unclear. CDR3 size: 12 residues. V shed 5 bases and J shed 6 bases, with 9 bases lying between them. CDR1 MNHEY and CDR2 SVGEGT come from the germline V gene. CDR3 sequence (DNA): TGTGCCAGCAGTCACGCCCCCGATACGCAGTATTTT. Translating it yields CASSHAPDTQYF.

The chain links TRBV6-4 to TRBJ1-1; D possibly corresponds to TRBD1 (6 bases). The germline V and J ends were trimmed by 10 bases and 1 base, with 16 bases remaining between them. The germline CDR1 and CDR2 sequences are MRHNA and SNTAGT. The CDR3 is 14 residues long. Written as DNA, the CDR3 is TGTGCCAACCCCGGGACACGACGGAACACTGAAGCTTTCTTT. Translation: CANPGTRRNTEAFF.

The CDR3 loop reads CASSRQGEAFF. The CDR3 region has the DNA TGTGCCAGCAGCAGACAGGGTGAAGCTTTCTTT. The chain uses TRBV7-8 and TRBJ1-1; TRBD1 aligns across 7 bases. V gave up 5 bases and J gave up 7 bases; unmatched junction bases: 1. The CDR3 sequence is 11 residues long. Per germline, CDR1 SGHVS and CDR2 FQNEAQ.

The J gene is TRBJ2-4, the V gene TRBV30; 8 nucleotides align to TRBD2. V trimming: 4 bases; J trimming: 0 bases; junction bases outside the gene matches: 14. Germline V gene data show CDR1 as GTSNPN and CDR2 as SVGIG (reference sequence). The CDR3 extends over 18 amino acids. CDR3 region: CAWNPPPGLALAKNIQYF. CDR3 DNA: TGTGCCTGGAATCCCCCCCCCGGACTAGCATTAGCCAAAAACATTCAGTACTTC. The whole variable domain, remainder taken from reference TRBV30 and TRBJ2-4, is SQTIHQWPATLVQPVGSPLSLECTVEGTSNPNLYWYRQAAGRGLQLLFYSVGIGQISSEVPQNLSASRPQDRQFILSSKKLLLSDSGFYLCAWNPPPGLALAKNIQYFGAGTRLSVL.

This chain connects TRBV12-3 or TRBV12-4 to TRBJ2-5; D uncertain. The germline V and J ends were trimmed by 5 bases and 4 bases, with 11 bases remaining between them. This CDR3 comprises 13 residues. In nucleotides, the CDR3 is TGTGCCAGCAGTCTCCGGACGGGAGAGACCCAGTACTTC. It encodes CASSLRTGETQYF.

The chain employs TRBV19 and TRBJ2-3; 10 bases align to TRBD2. The J segment lost 5 bases and the V segment lost 7 bases, leaving 12 bases of the junction unmatched. Germline V gives CDR1 LNHDA, CDR2 SQIVND (reference sequence). The CDR3 has 16 amino acids. The CDR3 region has the DNA TGTGCCAGTAAGGTGTGGAGCGGGGGGGCAGGAGATACGCAGTATTTT. It translates to CASKVWSGGAGDTQYF.

The CDR3 nucleotides are TGTGCCAGCAGCTTAGCGTCGTCTCCGGGAGGCACTGAAGCTTTCTTT. Protein: CASSLASSPGGTEAFF. The chain recombines TRBV7-9 with TRBJ1-1; no definite D call. Trimming removed 0 bases at V and 4 bases at J, with 15 bases between. The CDR3 is made up of 16 amino acids. Germline-derived CDR1 and CDR2 are SEHNR and FQNEAQ (reference sequence).

The J gene is TRBJ2-4, the V gene TRBV29-1; no clear D. The V gene lost 5 bases and the J gene lost 0 bases, with 5 bases spanning the gap. CDR1 is SQVTM and CDR2 is ANQGSEA in the germline V gene. The length of the CDR3 is 12 residues. CDR3 DNA: TGCAGCGTTTGGTTAGCCAAAAACATTCAGTACTTC. Translating gives CSVWLAKNIQYF.

The rearrangement uses TRBV27 and TRBJ1-1; D is unclear. The CDR3 has 13 amino acids. V gave up 3 bases and J gave up 0 bases, with 5 bases separating them. Germline assignment: CDR1 MNHEY and CDR2 SMNVEV (reference sequence). The CDR3: CASSFDVNTEAFF. CDR3 DNA: TGTGCCAGCAGTTTTGACGTGAACACTGAAGCTTTCTTT.

V is TRBV5-1 and J is TRBJ1-1, with D maybe TRBD1 (6 bases). V lost 0 bases to trimming and J lost 7 bases, with 13 bases between them. The germline V gene has CDR1 SGHRS and CDR2 YFSETQ. This CDR3 is 14 amino acids long. This chain's CDR3 is CASSLAGGGGEAFF. The CDR3 DNA follows: TGCGCCAGCAGCTTGGCCGGAGGGGGTGGTGAAGCTTTCTTT. Variable domain in full (rest from reference TRBV5-1 and TRBJ1-1): KAGVTQTPRYLIKTRGQQVTLSCSPISGHRSVSWYQQTPGQGLQFLFEYFSETQRNKGNFPGRFSGRQFSNSRSEMNVSTLELGDSALYLCASSLAGGGGEAFFGQGTRLTVV.

CDR3 in amino acids: CASSSDGGPYNEQFF. CDR3 nucleotide sequence: TGCGCCAGCAGCTCGGACGGCGGGCCTTACAATGAGCAGTTCTTC. V gene TRBV5-1 combines with J gene TRBJ2-1; TRBD2 is a possible D gene (5 bases). This CDR3 spans 15 amino acids. Germline V gene lookup returns CDR1 SGHRS and CDR2 YFSETQ. Deletions cut 3 bases from V and 4 bases from J, with 14 bases between.

The CDR3 nucleotides read TGTGCCACCAGGGCCGGGACAGGGACAGGGGGCACTGAAGCTTTCTTT. It yields the protein CATRAGTGTGGTEAFF. The rearrangement uses TRBV15 and TRBJ1-1, with 11 bases fitting TRBD1. This CDR3 region has 16 residues. After removal of 6 bases from V and 4 bases from J, the junction contained 10 bases not matched to a gene. Germline CDR1 is LNHNV and CDR2 is YYDKDF (reference sequence).

This chain joins TRBV6-5 and TRBJ1-2; perhaps TRBD1 as D (6 bases). CDR3 length equals 15 residues. V was cut by 0 bases and J by 3 bases, with 11 bases left in between. CDR1 is MNHEY, CDR2 SVGAGI, per germline. CDR3 coding DNA: TGTGCCAGCAGTTACTCGAGGGGACACGACTATGGCTACACCTTC. Translating gives CASSYSRGHDYGYTF.

This chain connects TRBV30 to TRBJ1-1, with D possibly TRBD1 on 5 matching bases. Trimming took off 0 bases at V and 4 bases at J, with 9 bases between the two ends. CDR1 and CDR2 from the germline V gene are GTSNPN and SVGIG (reference sequence). This CDR3 is 13 amino acids long. CDR3 nucleotide sequence: TGTGCCTGGAGTGTAGGACACATCACTGAAGCTTTCTTT. This codes for CAWSVGHITEAFF.

This clone has only one observation. The V call is TRBV5-1, the J call TRBJ2-1; D may correspond to TRBD1 or TRBD2 (5 bases each). This CDR3 is 13 amino acids long. From germline, CDR1 is SGHRS and CDR2 YFSETQ. Trimming stripped 4 bases from V and 10 bases from J, with 15 bases between. The CDR3 reads CASSPVGDGEQFF. CDR3 coding DNA: TGCGCCAGCAGCCCTGTGGGGGATGGGGAGCAGTTCTTC. Drawing the rest from reference TRBV5-1 and TRBJ2-1, the complete variable domain is KAGVTQTPRYLIKTRGQQVTLSCSPISGHRSVSWYQQTPGQGLQFLFEYFSETQRNKGNFPGRFSGRQFSNSRSEMNVSTLELGDSALYLCASSPVGDGEQFFGPGTRLTVL.

The chain couples TRBV27 to TRBJ1-2; 7 bases fit TRBD1. CDR3 length: 13 residues. Germline V lookup: CDR1 MNHEY, CDR2 SMNVEV (reference sequence). The V and J ends lost 6 bases and 2 bases, in that order; junction bases with no gene match: 3. Here the CDR3 DNA reads TGTGCCAGCAGGCTGACAGGGAACTATGGCTACACCTTC. Amino acid sequence: CASRLTGNYGYTF.

This clone was recorded a few times. The same CDR3 can be traced to other DNA sequences in this sample. V is TRBV10-3 and J is TRBJ2-3, with D possibly being TRBD2 (5 bases). This CDR3 spans 14 amino acids. Germline CDR1 is ENHRY and CDR2 is SYGVKD. The germline V and J ends were trimmed by 4 bases and 0 bases, with 8 bases remaining between them. CDR3 region: CAISGRASTDTQYF. CDR3 in DNA: TGTGCCATCAGTGGGCGGGCTAGCACAGATACGCAGTATTTT.

The V gene is TRBV6-6, the J gene TRBJ1-6; 9 bases are a match to TRBD1. Trimming removed 8 bases from V and 8 bases from J; junction bases left unmatched: 10. The CDR3 is 15 residues long. Germline V CDR1 and CDR2: MNHNY, SVGAGI (reference sequence). The DNA for the CDR3 is TGTGCCAGCGGGGAAGAAACAGGGGGCGATTCACCCCTCCACTTT. It specifies CASGEETGGDSPLHF.

The CDR3 DNA sequence: TGTGCCAGCAGTGAGGGCTACGGCTACACCTTC. Translation: CASSEGYGYTF. V gene TRBV2 combines with J gene TRBJ1-2; D not certain. The CDR3 has 11 amino acids. Trimming removed 3 bases at V and 8 bases at J, with 7 bases between. The germline V gene has CDR1 SNHLY and CDR2 FYNNEI.

This chain connects TRBV14 to TRBJ2-3, with TRBD1 matching 8 bases. CDR1 is SGHDN and CDR2 is FVKESK in the germline V gene. CDR3 length equals 15 residues. V was clipped by 3 bases and J by 4 bases; unmatched bases: 6. CDR3 nucleotides: TGTGCCAGCAGCCAGCAGGGGGCATTCGCAGATACGCAGTATTTT. This gives the protein CASSQQGAFADTQYF.

DNA for the CDR3: TGTGCCAGCAGCTTAGCTCCTGGGACAGGGGTTACCGGGGAGCTGTTTTTT. Its translation is CASSLAPGTGVTGELFF. The chain couples TRBV7-9 to TRBJ2-2; 10 bases are a match to TRBD1. The CDR3 has 17 amino acids. J was trimmed by 5 bases and V by 0 bases; bases with no gene match: 6. CDR1 is SEHNR, CDR2 FQNEAQ, per germline (reference sequence).

The CDR3 bases are TGTGCCAGCAGCGCTAGGGACCGGTCTGCGGATGAGCAGTTCTTC. Residues: CASSARDRSADEQFF. The chain recombines TRBV5-5 with TRBJ2-1; D is tentatively TRBD1 or TRBD2 (5 bases each). V lost 4 bases to trimming and J lost 8 bases, with 19 bases between them. The CDR3 sequence is 15 residues long. The germline V gene encodes CDR1 SGHKS and CDR2 YYEKEE (reference sequence).

V and J are TRBV10-2 and TRBJ2-2; D may be TRBD1 or TRBD2 (6 bases each). CDR1 and CDR2 from the germline V gene are WSHSY and SAAADI. The CDR3 is 15 amino acids. V was trimmed by 7 bases and J by 3 bases, leaving 15 bases between them. CDR3 sequence: CASKKGGSDTGELFF. The CDR3 DNA reads TGCGCCAGCAAAAAAGGGGGGAGTGACACCGGGGAGCTGTTTTTT.

This sequence joins TRBV28 and TRBJ2-2; 10 positions match TRBD2. The CDR3 is 15 residues long. Trimming took 4 bases from V and 6 from J; bases not matched to a gene: 5. Germline CDR1 reads MDHEN; CDR2 reads SYDVKM. The CDR3, as DNA: TGTGCCAGCAGTTCCCTTCTAGCGGGGGCCGGGGAGCTGTTTTTT. Residues: CASSSLLAGAGELFF.